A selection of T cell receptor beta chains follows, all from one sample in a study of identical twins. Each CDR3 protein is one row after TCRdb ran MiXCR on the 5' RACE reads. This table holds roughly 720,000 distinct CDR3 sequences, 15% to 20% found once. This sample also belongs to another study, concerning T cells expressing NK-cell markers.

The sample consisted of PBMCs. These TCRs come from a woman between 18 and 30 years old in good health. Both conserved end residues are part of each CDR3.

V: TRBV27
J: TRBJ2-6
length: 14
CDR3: CASSREGGANVLTF

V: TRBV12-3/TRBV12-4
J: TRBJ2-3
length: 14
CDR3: CASRQTVLRDTQYF

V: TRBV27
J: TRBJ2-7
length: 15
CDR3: CASSLKSGTSYEQYF

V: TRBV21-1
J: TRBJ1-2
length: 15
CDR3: CASSKRRGQGSGYTF

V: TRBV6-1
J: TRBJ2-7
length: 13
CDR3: CASTQAVTYEQYF

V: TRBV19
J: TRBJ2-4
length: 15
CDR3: CASSVTGTPKNIQYF

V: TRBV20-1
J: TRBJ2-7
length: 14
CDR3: CSAREGARSYEQYF

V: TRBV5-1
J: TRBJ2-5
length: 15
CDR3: CASSDPLGQGETQYF

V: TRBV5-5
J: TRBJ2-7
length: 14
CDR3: CASTLGVGVYEQYF

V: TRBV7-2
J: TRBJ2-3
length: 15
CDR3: CASSLLAGAADTQYF

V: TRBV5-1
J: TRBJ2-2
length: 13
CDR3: CASSSRGAGEPFF

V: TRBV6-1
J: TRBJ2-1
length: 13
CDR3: CASSMGLSIEQFF

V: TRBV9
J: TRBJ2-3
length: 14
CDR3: CASGTLGGTDTQYF

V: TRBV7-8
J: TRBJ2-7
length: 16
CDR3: CASSVRLAQPSHEQYF

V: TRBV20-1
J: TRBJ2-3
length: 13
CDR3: CSADRTSTDTQYF

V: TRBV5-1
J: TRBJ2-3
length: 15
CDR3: CASSLTGTYTDTQYF

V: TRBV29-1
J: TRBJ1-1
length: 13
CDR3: CSVDRGLGTEAFF

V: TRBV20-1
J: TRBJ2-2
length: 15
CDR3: CSARELAGEAGELFF

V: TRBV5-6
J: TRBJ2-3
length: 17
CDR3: CASSFFGTSVGTDTQYF

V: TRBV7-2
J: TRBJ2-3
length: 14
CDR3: CASSLELPTDTQYF

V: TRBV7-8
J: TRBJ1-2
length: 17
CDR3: CASSPRSVLFREYGYTF

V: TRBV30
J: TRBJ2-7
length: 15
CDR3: CAWRPSYSRSYEQYF

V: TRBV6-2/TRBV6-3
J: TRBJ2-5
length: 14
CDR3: CASRDPRTEETQYF

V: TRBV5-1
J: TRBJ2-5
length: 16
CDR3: CASSSGLAGRGETQYF

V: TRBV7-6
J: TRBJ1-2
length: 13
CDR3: CASSHGDFYGYTF

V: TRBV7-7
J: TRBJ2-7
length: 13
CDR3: CASSPWGNYEQYF

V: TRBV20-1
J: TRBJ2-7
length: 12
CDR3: CSANRDAYEQYF

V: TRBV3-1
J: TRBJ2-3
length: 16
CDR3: CASSLLRGASTDTQYF

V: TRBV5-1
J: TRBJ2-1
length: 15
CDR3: CASSLLESSAGEQFF

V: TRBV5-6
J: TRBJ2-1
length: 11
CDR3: CASSLGFGEFF

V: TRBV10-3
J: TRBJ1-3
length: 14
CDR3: CAIGIGMSGNTIYF

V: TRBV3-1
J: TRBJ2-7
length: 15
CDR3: CASSQENRVMGEQYF

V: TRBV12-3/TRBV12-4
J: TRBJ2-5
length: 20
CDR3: CASSHPTVLRGRHPVKTQYF

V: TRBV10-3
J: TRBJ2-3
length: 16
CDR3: CASQKAGTGGTDTQYF

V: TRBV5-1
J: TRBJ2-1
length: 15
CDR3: CASSREAGNNNEQFF

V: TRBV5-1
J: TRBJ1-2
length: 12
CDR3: CASSYRDYGYTF

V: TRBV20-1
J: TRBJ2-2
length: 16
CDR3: CSALGLGEGNTGELFF

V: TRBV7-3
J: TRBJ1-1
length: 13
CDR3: CASSLSGFTEAFF

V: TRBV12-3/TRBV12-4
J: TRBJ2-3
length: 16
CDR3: CASSLARGLGVDTQYF

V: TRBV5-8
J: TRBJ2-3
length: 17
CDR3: CASSWPGTGGLGYTQYF

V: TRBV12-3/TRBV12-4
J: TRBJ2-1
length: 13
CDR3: CASRNTRGEEQFF

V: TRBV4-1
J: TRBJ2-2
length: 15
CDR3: CASSQLPGTGGELFF

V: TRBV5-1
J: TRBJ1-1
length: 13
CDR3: CASSLAMGTEAFF

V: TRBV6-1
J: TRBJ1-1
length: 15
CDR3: CASSDPGFLNTEAFF

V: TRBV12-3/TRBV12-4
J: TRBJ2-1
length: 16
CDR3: CASSPRGPWGDNEQFF

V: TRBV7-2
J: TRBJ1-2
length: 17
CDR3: CASSLSTGTGRGYGYTF

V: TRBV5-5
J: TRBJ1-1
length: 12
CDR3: CASSYRDGSDFF

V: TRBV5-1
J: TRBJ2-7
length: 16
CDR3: CASRMIPGQIPGKQYF

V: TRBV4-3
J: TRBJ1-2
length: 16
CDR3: CASSQGSRGGVYGYTF

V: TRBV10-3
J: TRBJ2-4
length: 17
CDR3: CAISESGTDSAKNIQYF

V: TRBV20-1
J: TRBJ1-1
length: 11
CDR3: CSASQGARAFF

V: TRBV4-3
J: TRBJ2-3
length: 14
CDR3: CASSQGTGTDTQYF

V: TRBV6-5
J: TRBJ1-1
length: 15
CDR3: CASSYSISAVTEAFF

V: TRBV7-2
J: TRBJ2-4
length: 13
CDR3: CASSWGRENIQYF

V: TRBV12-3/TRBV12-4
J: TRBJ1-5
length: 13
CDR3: CASSFRGGQPQHF